This T cell receptor beta chain appears in the sequencing data of a study of blood T cell repertoires in COVID-19. Original data processing: Estimation of nucleated cell counts was performed using reference gene primer amplification. Some clones are missing from TCRdb's copy, which holds only in-frame ones; the method was immunoSEQ multiplex PCR. D and trimming were read from the DNA, whereas the V and J calls and clone size are those reported in that table. The sample shows 250,000 to 300,000 clones, approximately 89% of them seen only once. Germline CDR1 SQVTM, CDR2 ANQGSEA. The trim removed 7 bases at V and 6 bases at J, leaving 9 bases unmatched. The CDR3 contains 13 residues. This clone was observed a single time.

This TCR came from a woman aged 30 to 39 with COVID-19, enrolled during active disease. The V call is TRBV29-1, the J call TRBJ2-3, with TRBD2 matching 8 bases. The sample was peripheral blood. CDR3 in DNA: TGCAGCGCACCGGGACTAGGTTACGATACGCAGTATTTT. Its protein product is CSAPGLGYDTQYF.